This TCR beta chain was recovered during a study of PD-1 blockade in mismatch repair-deficient tumors. Profiled with immunoSEQ multiplex PCR; TCRdb holds only in-frame clones, not every one. This table holds 49,000 or so clones, more than 65% found once. The CDR3 sequence is 16 residues long. Trimming shortened V by 2 bases and J by 5 bases, and 16 bases separated the two germline ends. Per the germline V gene, CDR1 is SGDLS and CDR2 is YYNGEE. V and J are TRBV9 and TRBJ2-2, with D unresolved. Specimen: peripheral blood, collected roughly 21 weeks after starting pembrolizumab. The receptor's source is an adult with mismatch repair-deficient cancer. The CDR3 DNA is TGTGCCAGCAGCGTCGATCCGGACGCTTGGACCGGGGAGCTGTTTTTT. It yields the protein CASSVDPDAWTGELFF.